This is a list of T cell receptor beta chains from one sample in a study of blood T cell repertoires in COVID-19. Sequenced by immunoSEQ multiplex PCR; TCRdb stores in-frame clones only, minus some. The sample contains fewer than 250,000 clones, around 86% of which appear only once. Source material: PBMCs or T cells enriched from blood (not recorded which). All receptors derive from a young man in a cohort exposed to, infected with or recovered from COVID-19 (not recorded which). Each CDR3 is given with its conserved first and last residue. Each record gives: D gene, clone size, J gene, V gene, CDR3 DNA, CDR3 protein. D genes are given only for firm matches. Clone size is shown for a subset of rows, as once, few, many or a class of expanded clone.

-,once,TRBJ2-1,TRBV19,TGTGCCAGTAGCCCCGACAGGAGCTCCTACAATGAGCAGTTCTTC,CASSPDRSSYNEQFF
-,-,TRBJ1-2,TRBV11-2,TGTGCCAGCAGCGTGACGGACAGACCTTCTAACTATGGCTACACCTTC,CASSVTDRPSNYGYTF
TRBD1,-,TRBJ2-5,TRBV7-9,TGTGCCAGCAGCTCGGACAGGAAGGAGACCCAGTACTTC,CASSSDRKETQYF
TRBD1,-,TRBJ2-7,TRBV4-1,TGCGCCAGCAGCCAAGATGGGACAGGGTTGTCCGAGCAGTACTTC,CASSQDGTGLSEQYF
-,-,TRBJ1-1,TRBV27,TGTGCCAGCTTTAGGGGGTTTGGGGGCGAAATGAACACTGAAGCTTTCTTT,CASFRGFGGEMNTEAFF
-,-,TRBJ2-7,TRBV28,TGTGCCTCAGGCGGACAGTCCTACGAGCAGTACTTC,CASGGQSYEQYF
TRBD1,once,TRBJ1-1,TRBV4-3,TGCGCCAGCAGCCAAGGGGGACAGGGGAACACTGAAGCTTTCTTT,CASSQGGQGNTEAFF
-,once,TRBJ2-7,TRBV10-2,TGCGCCAGCAGAAATCAGGTTACGTTATCCTACGAGCAGTACTTC,CASRNQVTLSYEQYF
TRBD2,-,TRBJ2-1,TRBV11-2,TGTGCCAGCAGCTTAGGGGGGGGACTAGCGGAGTACAATGAGCAGTTCTTC,CASSLGGGLAEYNEQFF
-,-,TRBJ2-5,TRBV7-9,TGTGCCAGCGAGAGAGAGACCCAGTACTTC,CASERETQYF
-,-,TRBJ2-3,TRBV18,TGTGCCAGCTCACCGGGGGCAGGAGATACGCAGTATTTT,CASSPGAGDTQYF
-,-,TRBJ1-2,TRBV7-8,TGTGCCAGCAGCTTATTCAGTTATGGCTACACCTTC,CASSLFSYGYTF
-,-,TRBJ2-4,TRBV11-2,TGTGCCAGCAGGTTATCCAGGGATTTCGGCAAAAACATTCAGTACTTC,CASRLSRDFGKNIQYF
-,-,TRBJ2-2,TRBV21-1,TGTGCCAGCAGCATCGCCGGGCAGGGGGAACACACCGGGGAGCTGTTTTTT,CASSIAGQGEHTGELFF
-,-,TRBJ1-1,TRBV29-1,TGCAGCGTTGAACAGGGGCGAGGGGTTACCACTGAAGCTTTCTTT,CSVEQGRGVTTEAFF
TRBD2,-,TRBJ2-1,TRBV5-1,TGCGCCAGCAGCTTGGGACTAGCGGGAGTCCCTCCCTACAATGAGCAGTTCTTC,CASSLGLAGVPPYNEQFF
TRBD1,few,TRBJ1-3,TRBV2,TGTGCCAGCAGTGTTCAGGAGGGGGCCTCTGGAAACACCATATATTTT,CASSVQEGASGNTIYF
-,-,TRBJ1-4,TRBV2,TGTGCCAGCAGTGAAACTTGGAGTCGTGAAAAACTGTTTTTT,CASSETWSREKLFF
TRBD1,-,TRBJ2-7,TRBV6-5,TGTGCCAGCAGGAAACAGGGGGCCAACTACGAGCAGTACTTC,CASRKQGANYEQYF
-,-,TRBJ1-5,TRBV5-1,TGCGCCAGCAGCTGGGGGGAGGGGATGGAGCAGCCCCAGCATTTT,CASSWGEGMEQPQHF
TRBD1,-,TRBJ2-3,TRBV9,TGTGCCAGCAGCGTCGGCGGGACAGGGGTAAAAGATACGCAGTATTTT,CASSVGGTGVKDTQYF
-,-,TRBJ2-7,TRBV6-5,TGTGCCAGCAGATACGAACAGTTTTCCTCCTACGAGCAGTACTTC,CASRYEQFSSYEQYF
TRBD1,-,TRBJ1-5,TRBV6-5,TGTGCCAGCAGTCCGGGACAGGGTGCGCCCCAGCATTTT,CASSPGQGAPQHF
TRBD1,-,TRBJ1-1,TRBV6-4,TGTGCCAGCAGTGAGGGGACAGGTAGCACTGAAGCTTTCTTT,CASSEGTGSTEAFF
-,once,TRBJ2-1,TRBV2,TGTGCCAGCAGTGGATTTCGGGACAATGAGCAGTTCTTC,CASSGFRDNEQFF
TRBD2,once,TRBJ2-1,TRBV6-2/TRBV6-3,TGTGCCAGCAACCCTAGCGGGACGATTTACAATGAGCAGTTCTTC,CASNPSGTIYNEQFF
TRBD1,once,TRBJ2-1,TRBV6-5,TGTGCCAGCAGACTGCGACAGGGGGGGAACAATGAGCAGTTCTTC,CASRLRQGGNNEQFF
-,-,TRBJ2-1,TRBV9,TGTGCCAGCAGCTATGAACGGGCGGACACCTACAATGAGCAGTTCTTC,CASSYERADTYNEQFF
-,-,TRBJ2-7,TRBV5-1,TGCGCCAGCAGCTCTCAGGGAGGTCATTACGAGCAGTACTTC,CASSSQGGHYEQYF
-,-,TRBJ1-4,TRBV11-2,TGTGCCAGCAGCGTAGGAGGGGAGGCTCGGGAAAAACTGTTTTTT,CASSVGGEAREKLFF
TRBD1,once,TRBJ2-7,TRBV5-1,TGCGCCAGCAGCTTGGATGGACAGGGGCTACCTAAAGAGCAGTACTTC,CASSLDGQGLPKEQYF
-,-,TRBJ1-5,TRBV6-2/TRBV6-3,TGTGCCAGCAGTTACGAGGACTGGAGAGATAGCAATCAGCCCCAGCATTTT,CASSYEDWRDSNQPQHF
-,-,TRBJ1-6,TRBV27,TGTGCCAGCAGTTTATGGCCCCCATCCGACACAGATAATTCACCCCTCCACTTT,CASSLWPPSDTDNSPLHF
-,-,TRBJ2-2,TRBV24-1,TGTGCCACCAGTGACGTCGCGAACACCGGGGAGCTGTTTTTT,CATSDVANTGELFF
-,-,TRBJ2-4,TRBV28,TGTGCCAGCAGTGCGCGGGACGGAATAGCCAAAAACATTCAGTACTTC,CASSARDGIAKNIQYF
-,once,TRBJ2-4,TRBV7-2,TGTGCCAGCAGCTTAACTCAGGCGAAGAACATTCAGTACTTC,CASSLTQAKNIQYF
-,-,TRBJ2-6,TRBV7-3,TGTGCCAGCAGCTACCGGGACACTCGCTCTGGGGCCAACGTCCTGACTTTC,CASSYRDTRSGANVLTF
-,-,TRBJ1-5,TRBV28,TGTGCCAGCAGGGTAGGACAGCAGCCCCAGCATTTT,CASRVGQQPQHF
-,-,TRBJ2-5,TRBV5-1,TGCGCCAGCAGCGGCGGGACAGCCCAAGAGACCCAGTACTTC,CASSGGTAQETQYF
TRBD1,-,TRBJ1-2,TRBV4-2,TGTGCCAGCAGCCAAGATCCAGGGGGCTATGGCTACACCTTC,CASSQDPGGYGYTF
-,-,TRBJ2-1,TRBV4-1,TGCGCCAGCAGCCCTAACTACAATGAGCAGTTCTTC,CASSPNYNEQFF
TRBD1,-,TRBJ1-2,TRBV27,TGTGCCAGCAGTTTGGACAGGGCCCTTAACTATGGCTACACCTTC,CASSLDRALNYGYTF
-,-,TRBJ1-2,TRBV29-1,TGCAGCGTTGTAGGGCAGGGATATGGCTACACCTTC,CSVVGQGYGYTF
TRBD1,-,TRBJ2-1,TRBV5-1,TGCGCCAGCACCGGGACAGGGGCAGCACGGGAGCAGTTCTTC,CASTGTGAAREQFF
-,-,TRBJ1-1,TRBV6-5,TGTGCCAGCAGTTACGAGGGGAACACTGAAGCTTTCTTT,CASSYEGNTEAFF
TRBD2,-,TRBJ2-3,TRBV5-1,TGCGCCAGCAGCTTGAGGCTAGCGGGAGTTTTAACGACAGATACGCAGTATTTT,CASSLRLAGVLTTDTQYF
-,-,TRBJ2-5,TRBV3-1/TRBV3-2,TGTGCCAGCAGCCAATCCCCCCGAGGGGGAGGGGAAGAGACCCAGTACTTC,CASSQSPRGGGEETQYF
TRBD2,-,TRBJ2-3,TRBV27,TGTGCCAGCAGTTTATTGGGGTTGGCTAGCGGGAGGACAGATACGCAGTATTTT,CASSLLGLASGRTDTQYF
TRBD1,-,TRBJ2-1,TRBV3-1/TRBV3-2,TGTGCCAGCAGCCCGTCCCGGGACAGGGGGAGGCACAATGAGCAGTTCTTC,CASSPSRDRGRHNEQFF
-,-,TRBJ2-7,TRBV7-6,TGTGCCAGCAGCTTAGCTTCTGGGACAAAGAATTACGAGCAGTACTTC,CASSLASGTKNYEQYF
-,-,TRBJ2-3,TRBV11-2,TGTGCCAGCAGCTCGGTAGGGAGCAGCACAGATACGCAGTATTTT,CASSSVGSSTDTQYF
-,-,TRBJ1-1,TRBV19,TGTGCCACCCGGGAGGGGCGGGTGTACACTGAAGCTTTCTTT,CATREGRVYTEAFF
-,-,TRBJ2-7,TRBV11-3,TGTGCCAGCAGCACCAGGACGGGGGAGCAGTACTTC,CASSTRTGEQYF
TRBD2,-,TRBJ2-3,TRBV4-3,TGCGCCAGCAGCCGCCTAGCGGGAGGCACAGATACGCAGTATTTT,CASSRLAGGTDTQYF
-,-,TRBJ2-3,TRBV28,TGTGCCAGCAGTCCCCCCGGACAGATCCTCACAGATACGCAGTATTTT,CASSPPGQILTDTQYF
TRBD1,few,TRBJ1-3,TRBV10-1,TGCGCCAGCTCCGGGACAGGCTCTGGAAACACCATATATTTT,CASSGTGSGNTIYF
TRBD1,-,TRBJ1-1,TRBV7-2,TGTGCCAGCAGCTTGACGGGACAGGGGACGGGGATGAACACTGAAGCTTTCTTT,CASSLTGQGTGMNTEAFF